This T cell receptor (beta chain) was sequenced in a study of read filtering for tumor transcriptome and immune sequencing. Study as a whole: Among patients, approximately 17 were male and some 15 female, aged about 47 to 80 (mean about 69).

Molecular barcoded adaptors covering alpha/delta and beta/gamma chains were used on approximately 400 ng RNA. TCRdb reanalysed the reads using MiXCR and keeps one entry per CDR3 protein. The sample consists of 85,000 or so distinct CDR3 sequences, 9% to 15% of them appearing once. This clonotype has a count of ten or more. Its specificity is unknown. The study's findings and limits: In IR-seq, single-read clonotypes were roughly 82% of clonotypes but approximately 3.5% of reads. Correlation between methods rose after single-read clonotypes were removed.

The CDR3 totals 17 residues. CDR1 is DFQATT, CDR2 SNEGSKA, per germline (reference sequence). Trimming removed 0 bases from V and 2 bases from J; junction bases left unmatched: 8. Input material: a population of CD138-negative cells sorted from bone marrow. This TCR came from a donor at least 40 years old with multiple myeloma. The chain combines TRBV20-1 with TRBJ2-1; 9 bases are shared with TRBD1. DNA for the CDR3: TGCAGTGCTAGAGATCTTAGGAGACAGGGGGCCTACAATGAGCAGTTCTTC. Encoded protein: CSARDLRRQGAYNEQFF.